Shown below are 9 T cell receptor beta chains from a single sample sequenced in a study of a mutant IDH1 vaccine in newly diagnosed glioma. TCRdb's copy holds only in-frame clones and misses some; the assay was immunoSEQ multiplex PCR. This sample carries under 150,000 clones, roughly 90% of them seen once, and the ten largest clones take 0.55% to 0.7%. Documented time point: week 11, during vaccination. Alongside topical imiquimod, each dose of vaccine comprised 300 ug of mutant IDH1 20-mer peptide. The antigens of these receptors remain unknown. This specimen consisted of PBMCs, obtained from a glioma patient whose treatment included an IDH1 peptide vaccine. The receptors come from a woman between 50 and 59 years old with glioma.

This chain connects TRBV14 to TRBJ2-5; no clear D gene. Germline-derived CDR1 and CDR2 are SGHDN and FVKESK. The CDR3 sequence is 11 residues long. V gave up 3 bases and J gave up 5 bases, with 4 bases separating them. The CDR3 loop reads CASSHRETQYF. CDR3 sequence (DNA): TGTGCCAGCAGCCATCGCGAGACCCAGTACTTC.

CDR3 sequence: CASSPHYLGQLNTEAFF. DNA for the CDR3: TGTGCCAGCAGTCCCCACTACCTCGGACAGCTGAACACTGAAGCTTTCTTT. This sequence joins TRBV28 and TRBJ1-1; a possible D gene is TRBD1 (6 bases). The CDR3 length is 17 residues. CDR1 is MDHEN and CDR2 is SYDVKM in the germline V gene. Trimming left V 5 bases short and J 0 bases short, with 19 bases between.

The chain uses TRBV28 and TRBJ2-1, with unresolved D. CDR1 is MDHEN and CDR2 is SYDVKM in the germline V gene. This CDR3 comprises 12 residues. Trimming pared 3 bases from V and 4 bases from J, leaving 4 bases between. CDR3 DNA sequence: TGTGCCAGCAGTTTTGTTTACAATGAGCAGTTCTTC. Amino acid sequence: CASSFVYNEQFF. The full variable domain, its missing parts supplied by reference TRBV28 and TRBJ2-1, is DVKVTQSSRYLVKRTGEKVFLECVQDMDHENMFWYRQDPGLGLRLIYFSYDVKMKEKGDIPEGYSVSREKKERFSLILESASTNQTSMYLCASSFVYNEQFFGPGTRLTVL.

The chain has TRBV7-8 and TRBJ2-7; D is perhaps TRBD1 or TRBD2 (5 bases each). The V gene lost 5 bases and the J gene lost 3 bases, with 17 bases spanning the gap. The CDR3 sequence is 15 residues long. Per germline, CDR1 SGHVS and CDR2 FQNEAQ. The CDR3 is CASSPRRDPYYEQYF. CDR3 nucleotide sequence: TGTGCCAGCAGCCCCCGAAGGGACCCCTACTACGAGCAGTACTTC.

The DNA of the CDR3 is TGTGCCAGCAGCTTAGGGTGGGGAGGGAGTGAAGCTTTCTTT. Protein product: CASSLGWGGSEAFF. The V call is TRBV11-2, the J call TRBJ1-1; D is uncertain. The CDR3 contains 14 residues. Trimming shortened V by 1 base and J by 7 bases, and 13 bases separated the two germline ends. The V gene's germline CDR1 is SGHAT and CDR2 FQNNGV.

The chain carries TRBV11-2 and TRBJ1-2; tentatively, D is TRBD1 (6 bases). The CDR3 spans 17 residues. Germline V gives CDR1 SGHAT, CDR2 FQNNGV. The ends were cut back, 5 bases at V and 6 bases at J, with 25 bases in the middle. The CDR3 DNA sequence: TGTGCCAGCAGCATCAGTGGAGGGGGACGGCGAGGCAATGGCTACACCTTC. This sequence encodes CASSISGGGRRGNGYTF.

This clone has a single count. This chain uses TRBV19 with TRBJ2-5; D is possibly TRBD1 (5 bases). Germline values: CDR1 LNHDA, CDR2 SQIVND (reference sequence). The CDR3 consists of 14 residues. Trimming cost V 4 bases and J 2 bases, with 11 bases left between them. The CDR3 region is CASSTQGRQETQYF. CDR3 nucleotide sequence: TGTGCCAGTAGTACTCAGGGTCGGCAAGAGACCCAGTACTTC.

This chain uses TRBV5-6 with TRBJ1-1, with D possibly matching TRBD1 (5 bases). The CDR3 totals 15 residues. CDR1 SGHDT and CDR2 YYEEEE come from the germline V gene. V was cut by 0 bases and J by 1 base, with 10 bases left in between. The CDR3, as DNA: TGTGCCAGCAGCTTGGTACAGGCGGGGAACACTGAAGCTTTCTTT. Residues: CASSLVQAGNTEAFF.

This chain connects TRBV10-3 to TRBJ2-5; 10 nucleotides line up with TRBD1. The V and J ends lost 7 bases and 5 bases, in that order; junction bases with no gene match: 4. Germline assignment: CDR1 ENHRY and CDR2 SYGVKD. The CDR3 length is 13 residues. CDR3 nucleotide sequence: TGTGCCATCATGGGACAGGGGAGCGAGACCCAGTACTTC. It translates to CAIMGQGSETQYF.